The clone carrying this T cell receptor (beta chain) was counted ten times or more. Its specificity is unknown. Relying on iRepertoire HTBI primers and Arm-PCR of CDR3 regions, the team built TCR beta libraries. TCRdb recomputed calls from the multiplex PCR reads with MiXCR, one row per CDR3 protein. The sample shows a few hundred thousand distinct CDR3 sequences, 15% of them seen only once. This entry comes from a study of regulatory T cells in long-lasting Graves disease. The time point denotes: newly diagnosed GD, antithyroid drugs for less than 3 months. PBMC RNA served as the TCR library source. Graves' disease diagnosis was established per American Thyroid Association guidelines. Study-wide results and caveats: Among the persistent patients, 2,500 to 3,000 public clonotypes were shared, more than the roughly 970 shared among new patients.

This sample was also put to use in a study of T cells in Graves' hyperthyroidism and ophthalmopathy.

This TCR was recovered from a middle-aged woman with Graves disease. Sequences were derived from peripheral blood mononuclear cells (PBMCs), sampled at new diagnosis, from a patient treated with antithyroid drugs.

The chain's CDR3 is CASSRSTSGPSYEQYF. The CDR3 DNA reads as TGTGCCAGCTCTCGTAGCACTAGCGGTCCATCCTACGAGCAGTACTTC. The chain has TRBV2 and TRBJ2-7, with TRBD2 identical over 8 bases. The germline CDR1 and CDR2 sequences are SNHLY and FYNNEI. Trimming took 8 bases from V and 1 from J; bases not matched to a gene: 13. The CDR3 loop spans 16 amino acids.